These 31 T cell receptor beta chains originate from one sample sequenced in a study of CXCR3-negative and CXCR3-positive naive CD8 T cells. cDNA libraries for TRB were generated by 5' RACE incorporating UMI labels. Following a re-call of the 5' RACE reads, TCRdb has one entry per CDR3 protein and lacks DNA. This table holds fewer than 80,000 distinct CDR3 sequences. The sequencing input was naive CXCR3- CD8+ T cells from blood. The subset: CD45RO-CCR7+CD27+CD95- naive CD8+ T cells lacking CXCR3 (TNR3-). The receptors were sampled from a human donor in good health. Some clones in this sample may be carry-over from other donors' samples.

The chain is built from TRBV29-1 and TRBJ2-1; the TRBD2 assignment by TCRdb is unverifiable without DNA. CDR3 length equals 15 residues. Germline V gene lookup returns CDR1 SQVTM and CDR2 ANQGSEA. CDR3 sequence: CSVEVAVSSYNEQFF.

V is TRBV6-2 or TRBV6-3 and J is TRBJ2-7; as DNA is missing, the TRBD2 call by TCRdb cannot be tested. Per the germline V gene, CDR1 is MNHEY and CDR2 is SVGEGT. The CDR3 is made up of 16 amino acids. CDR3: CASSYSASGGNYEQYF.

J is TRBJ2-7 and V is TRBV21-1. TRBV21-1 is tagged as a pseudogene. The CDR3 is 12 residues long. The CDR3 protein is CASSPFGYEQYF.

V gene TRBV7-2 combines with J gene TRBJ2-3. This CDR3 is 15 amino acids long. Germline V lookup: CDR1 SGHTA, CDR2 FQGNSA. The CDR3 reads CASSPGDFSTDTQYF.

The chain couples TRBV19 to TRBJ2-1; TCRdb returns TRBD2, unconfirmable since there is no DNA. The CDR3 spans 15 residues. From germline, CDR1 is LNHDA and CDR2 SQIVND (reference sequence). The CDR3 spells CASSIVPSGYNEQFF.

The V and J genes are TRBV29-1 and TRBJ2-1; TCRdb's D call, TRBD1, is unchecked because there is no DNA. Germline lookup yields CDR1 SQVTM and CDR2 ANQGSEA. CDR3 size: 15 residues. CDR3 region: CSVPPGSPNINEQFF.

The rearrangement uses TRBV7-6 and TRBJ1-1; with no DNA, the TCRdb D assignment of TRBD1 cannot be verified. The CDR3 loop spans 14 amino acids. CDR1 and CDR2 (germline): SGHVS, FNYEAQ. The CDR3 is CASSQGQVNTEAFF.

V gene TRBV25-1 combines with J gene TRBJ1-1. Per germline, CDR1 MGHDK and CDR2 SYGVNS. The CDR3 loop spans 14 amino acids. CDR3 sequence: CASSEQGYGTEAFF.

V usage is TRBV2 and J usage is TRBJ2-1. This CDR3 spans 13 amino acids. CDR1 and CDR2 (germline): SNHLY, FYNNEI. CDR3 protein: CASSELFDNEQFF.

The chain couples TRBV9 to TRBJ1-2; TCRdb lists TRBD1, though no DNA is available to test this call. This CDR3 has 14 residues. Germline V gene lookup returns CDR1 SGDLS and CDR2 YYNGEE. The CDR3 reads CASSRTGGNEGYTF.

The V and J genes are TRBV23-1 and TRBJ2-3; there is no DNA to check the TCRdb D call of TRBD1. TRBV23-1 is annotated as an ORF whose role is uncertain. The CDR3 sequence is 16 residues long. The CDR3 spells CASTGRTEYPADTQYF.

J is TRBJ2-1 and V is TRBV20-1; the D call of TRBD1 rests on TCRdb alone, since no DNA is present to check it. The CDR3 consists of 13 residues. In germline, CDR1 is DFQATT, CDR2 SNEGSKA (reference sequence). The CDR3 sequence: CSARPRDYNEQFF.

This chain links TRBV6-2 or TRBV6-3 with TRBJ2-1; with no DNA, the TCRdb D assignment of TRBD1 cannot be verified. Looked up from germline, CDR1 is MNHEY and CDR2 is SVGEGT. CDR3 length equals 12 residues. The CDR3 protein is CASSTSGGEQFF.

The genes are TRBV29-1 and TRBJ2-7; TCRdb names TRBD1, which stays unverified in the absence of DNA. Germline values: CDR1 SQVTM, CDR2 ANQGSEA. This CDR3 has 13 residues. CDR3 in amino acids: CSASGTGTYEQYF.

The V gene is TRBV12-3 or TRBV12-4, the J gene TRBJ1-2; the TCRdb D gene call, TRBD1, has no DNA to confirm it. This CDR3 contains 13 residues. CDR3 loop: CASGRAVLEGYTF.

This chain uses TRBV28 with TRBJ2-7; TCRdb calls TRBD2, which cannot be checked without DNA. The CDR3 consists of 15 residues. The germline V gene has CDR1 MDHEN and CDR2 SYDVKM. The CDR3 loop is CASSWGTSVDYEQYF.

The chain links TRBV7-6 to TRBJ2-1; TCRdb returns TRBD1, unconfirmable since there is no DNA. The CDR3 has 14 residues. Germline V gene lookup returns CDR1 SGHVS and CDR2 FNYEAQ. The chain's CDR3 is CASSLAGGHNEQFF. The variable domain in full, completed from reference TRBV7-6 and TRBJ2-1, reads GAGVSQSPRYKVTKRGQDVALRCDPISGHVSLYWYRQALGQGPEFLTYFNYEAQQDKSGLPNDRFSAERPEGSISTLTIQRTEQRDSAMYRCASSLAGGHNEQFFGPGTRLTVL.

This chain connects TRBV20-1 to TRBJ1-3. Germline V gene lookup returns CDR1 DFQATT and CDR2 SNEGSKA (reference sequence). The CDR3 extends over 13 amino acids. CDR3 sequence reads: CSARDGLWSTIYF.

The CDR3 is CSVEDSGTLGGYTF. This sequence joins TRBV29-1 and TRBJ1-2; absent DNA, TCRdb's TRBD1 call cannot be checked. CDR3 length: 14 residues. Germline CDR1 is SQVTM and CDR2 is ANQGSEA.

Here the CDR3 reads CASSLETDRPHEQYF. The gene calls are TRBV28 and TRBJ2-7; the D call of TRBD1 rests on TCRdb alone, since no DNA is present to check it. The CDR3 totals 15 residues. Looked up from germline, CDR1 is MDHEN and CDR2 is SYDVKM.

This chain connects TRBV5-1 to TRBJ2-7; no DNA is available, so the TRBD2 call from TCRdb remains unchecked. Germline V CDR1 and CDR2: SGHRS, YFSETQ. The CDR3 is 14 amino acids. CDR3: CASSSETSLYEQYF. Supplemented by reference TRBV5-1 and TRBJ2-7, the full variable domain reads KAGVTQTPRYLIKTRGQQVTLSCSPISGHRSVSWYQQTPGQGLQFLFEYFSETQRNKGNFPGRFSGRQFSNSRSEMNVSTLELGDSALYLCASSSETSLYEQYFGPGTRLTVT.

The CDR3 sequence is CASSLGRSTNEKLFF. J is TRBJ1-4 and V is TRBV6-5; with no DNA, the TCRdb D assignment of TRBD1 cannot be verified. The CDR3 runs to 15 residues. Germline CDR1 and CDR2: MNHEY and SVGAGI.

CDR3: CASRRDLGDPSEQYF. This chain joins TRBV4-3 and TRBJ2-7; TCRdb gives TRBD1 as the D gene, but with no DNA this cannot be confirmed. CDR3 length equals 15 residues. Germline V gene sequence: CDR1 LGHNA, CDR2 YSLEER.

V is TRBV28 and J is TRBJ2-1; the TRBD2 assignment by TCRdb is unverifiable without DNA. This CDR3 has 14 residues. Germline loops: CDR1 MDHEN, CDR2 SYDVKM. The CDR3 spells CASSPGTQIDEQFF.

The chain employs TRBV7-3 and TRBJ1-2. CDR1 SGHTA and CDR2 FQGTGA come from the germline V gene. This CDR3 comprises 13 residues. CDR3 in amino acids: CASSSEGTDGYTF.

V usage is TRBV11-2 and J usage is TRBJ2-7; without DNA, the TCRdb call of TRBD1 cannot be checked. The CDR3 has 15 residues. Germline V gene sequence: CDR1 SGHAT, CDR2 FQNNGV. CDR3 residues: CASSEIPRRIYEQYF.

The CDR3 region is CATSRDWPEQFF. The chain links TRBV15 to TRBJ2-1. CDR3 size: 12 residues. Germline CDR1 reads LNHNV; CDR2 reads YYDKDF (reference sequence).

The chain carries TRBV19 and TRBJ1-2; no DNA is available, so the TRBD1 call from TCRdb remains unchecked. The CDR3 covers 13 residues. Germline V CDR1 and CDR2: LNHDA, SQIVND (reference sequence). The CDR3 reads CASSPRGRDGYTF.

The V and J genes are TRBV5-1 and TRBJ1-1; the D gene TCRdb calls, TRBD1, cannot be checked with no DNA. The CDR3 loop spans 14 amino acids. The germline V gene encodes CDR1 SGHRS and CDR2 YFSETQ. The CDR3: CASSFQGLDTEAFF.

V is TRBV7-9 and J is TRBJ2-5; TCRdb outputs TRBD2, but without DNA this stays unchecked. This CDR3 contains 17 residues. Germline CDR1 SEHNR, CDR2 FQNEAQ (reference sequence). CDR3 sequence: CASSLPGLVLLQETQYF.

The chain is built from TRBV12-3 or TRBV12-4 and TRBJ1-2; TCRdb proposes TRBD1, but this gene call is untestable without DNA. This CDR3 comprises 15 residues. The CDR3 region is CASSKGTELPYGYTF.